Below, one T cell receptor beta chain is given with its context. Its antigen is still unknown. An end of the junction differs from the germline gene, which may be a read error. This sample was included in a study of Graves' ophthalmopathy and Graves' hyperthyroidism listed by TCRdb under 2018. For context, the study as a whole: Peripheral blood was collected before any treatment was given, at the time of initial diagnosis. The study used TCR beta repertoire signatures to distinguish Graves' ophthalmopathy from Graves' hyperthyroidism and to predict progression to ophthalmopathy. In total, some 130 blood samples were TCR-sequenced: roughly 45 ophthalmopathy, some 80 hyperthyroidism and some 17 hyperthyroidism-to-ophthalmopathy patients. To explore V-J signatures that distinguish ophthalmopathy from hyperthyroidism, a discovery set of 90 to 100 patients was enrolled, made up of over 40 with ophthalmopathy and fewer than 60 with stable hyperthyroidism. An independent validation cohort was composed of about 20 hyperthyroidism patients and approximately 15 patients who later progressed from hyperthyroidism to ophthalmopathy. In five or six hyperthyroidism patients, the T-cell repertoire of thyroid tissue was compared with the T-cell repertoire of blood. After sampling, hyperthyroidism patients received methimazole starting at 30 mg daily, and ophthalmopathy patients received high-dose intravenous methylprednisolone.

What the study reported, not specific to this receptor: In validation, the model predicted ophthalmopathy progression with about 71% sensitivity and around 72% specificity; 12 predicted patients were CT-confirmed with GO in a median of approximately six months. No statistical method was used to predetermine the sample size, and group allocation was not hidden from the investigators. Among expanded thyroid clonotypes with frequency above 0.001, most also showed up in blood, which suggests that blood repertoires may reflect the thyroid immune response. Ophthalmopathy was separated from stable hyperthyroidism by the 13-signature model with just under 90% sensitivity and about 81% specificity in cross-validation and with 80%/75% in the test set.

The ophthalmopathy patients had moderately to severely active disease, with a Clinical Activity Score of 3 or higher, a NOSPECS grade of 4 or higher, and a disease duration of less than 3 months. Patients were excluded if they had other autoimmune diseases, uncontrolled infections, pregnancy or lactation. Diagnosis was based on clinical symptoms, serum thyroxine, TRAb, thyroid ultrasound and orbital computed tomography. Ficoll-Paque density gradient centrifugation was used to isolate PBMCs from 8.5 to 10 ml of fresh peripheral blood. Trizol reagent was used to extract the total RNA, and its quality was then checked on an Agilent 2100 Bioanalyzer. For repertoire sequencing, the TCR beta CDR3 regions were amplified from RNA transcripts. The first round was an RT-PCR using HTBI primers with the Qiagen OneStep RT-PCR kit, and this first round was followed by a second-round multiplex PCR, then size selection and purification. Libraries were sequenced on an Illumina HiSeq2000 using paired-end 100 bp reads. The original methods were these. SOAPnuke was used to process the reads, removing any read that contained adapters or uncalled bases, had a mean Phred below 15, or lacked an exact match to the constant primer or identifier. COPE v1.2.5 was used to merge the high-quality paired reads. Each unique nucleotide sequence was defined as a clonotype, and clonotypes were aligned to IMGT TRB V, D and J references with MiTCR v1.1. The analysis was limited to V-J combinations with a frequency above 0.0001, which together covered 99.2% of the repertoires. For each V-J combination, a TCR clonal expansion and chaos score was defined as F50 clonal expansion divided by the chaos observed in the TCRdist matrix. Welch's t-statistics and random forest were used to reduce features to 13 V-J combinations, which were fed into a naive Bayes classifier. The Morisita-Horn index was used to measure how similar the thyroid and blood repertoires were. Through fastp at Q25 and MiXCR, TCRdb rebuilt clones from the public reads, retaining in-frame beta chains. Every entry covers one CDR3 protein and lists the most common genes and DNA from its rows. TCRdb, not the authors, supplied the V and J calls. The sample profile shows a few hundred thousand distinct CDR3 sequences; about a sixth of them were found once. The top ten clonotypes cover over 9% of the sample.

This TCR derives from an adult man with Graves' ophthalmopathy. The sequenced sample consisted of peripheral blood.

In nucleotides, the sequence is TGTGCCAGCATCCGTATGAACACTGAAGCTTCCTTT. The translation is CASIRMNTEASF. This chain is built from TRBV6-1 and TRBJ1-1; the D gene assignment is ambiguous. The germline V gene sets CDR1 to MNHNS and CDR2 to SASEGT. The CDR3 measures 12 amino acids from cysteine to phenylalanine. The retained sequence is limited to the CDR3, 36 bases, with the frame set at the first base.